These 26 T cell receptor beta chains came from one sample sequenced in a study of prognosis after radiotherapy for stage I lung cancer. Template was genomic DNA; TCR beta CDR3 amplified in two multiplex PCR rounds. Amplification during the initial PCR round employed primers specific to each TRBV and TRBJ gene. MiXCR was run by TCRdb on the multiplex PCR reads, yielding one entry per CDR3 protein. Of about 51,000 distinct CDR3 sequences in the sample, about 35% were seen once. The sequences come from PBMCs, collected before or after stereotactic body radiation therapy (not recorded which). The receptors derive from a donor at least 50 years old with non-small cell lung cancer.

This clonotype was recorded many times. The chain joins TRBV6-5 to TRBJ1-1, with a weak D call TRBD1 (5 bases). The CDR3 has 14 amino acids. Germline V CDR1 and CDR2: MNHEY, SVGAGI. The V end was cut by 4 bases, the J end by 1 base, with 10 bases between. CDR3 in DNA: TGTGCCAGCAGTTTTTGGGGGGGGAACACTGAAGCTTTCTTT. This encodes CASSFWGGNTEAFF.

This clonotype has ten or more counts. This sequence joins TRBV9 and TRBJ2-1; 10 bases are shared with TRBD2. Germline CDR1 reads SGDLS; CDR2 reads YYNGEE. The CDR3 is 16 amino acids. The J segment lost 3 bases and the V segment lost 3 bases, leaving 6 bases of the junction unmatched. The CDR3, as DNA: TGTGCCAGCAGCGGTCTAGCGGGAGTTTACTACAATGAGCAGTTCTTC. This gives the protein CASSGLAGVYYNEQFF.

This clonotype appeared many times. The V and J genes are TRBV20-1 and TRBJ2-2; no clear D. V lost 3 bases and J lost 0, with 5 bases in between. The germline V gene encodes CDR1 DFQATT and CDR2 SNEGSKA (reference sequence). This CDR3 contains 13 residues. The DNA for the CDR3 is TGCAGTGCTAGGGATTCGAACACCGGGGAGCTGTTTTTT. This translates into CSARDSNTGELFF.

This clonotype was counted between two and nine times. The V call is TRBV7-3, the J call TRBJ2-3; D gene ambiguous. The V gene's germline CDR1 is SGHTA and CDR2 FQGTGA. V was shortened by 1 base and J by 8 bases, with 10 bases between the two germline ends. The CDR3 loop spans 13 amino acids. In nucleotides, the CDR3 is TGTGCCAGCAGCTTAAGTTCCCCGCGTACGCAGTATTTT. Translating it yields CASSLSSPRTQYF.

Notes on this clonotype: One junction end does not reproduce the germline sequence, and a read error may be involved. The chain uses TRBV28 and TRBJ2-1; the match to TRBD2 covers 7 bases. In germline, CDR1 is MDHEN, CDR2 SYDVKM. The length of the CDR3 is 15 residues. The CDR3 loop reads CAISGAGDKSDEQLF. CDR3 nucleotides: TGTGCCATCAGCGGGGCGGGAGATAAGTCCGATGAGCAGCTCTTC.

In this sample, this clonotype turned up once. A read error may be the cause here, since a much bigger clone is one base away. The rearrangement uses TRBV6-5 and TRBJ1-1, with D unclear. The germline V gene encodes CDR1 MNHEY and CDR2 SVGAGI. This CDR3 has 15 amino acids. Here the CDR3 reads CASIYSIQTNTEAFF. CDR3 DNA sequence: TGTGCCAGCATTTACTCGATACAGACGAACACTGAAGCTTTCTTT.

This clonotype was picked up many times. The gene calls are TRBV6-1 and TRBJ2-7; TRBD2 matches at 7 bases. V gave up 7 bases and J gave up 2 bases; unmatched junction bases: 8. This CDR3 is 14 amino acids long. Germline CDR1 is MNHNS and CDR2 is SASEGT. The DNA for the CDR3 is TGTGCCAGCATTAGCGGGCCGGGAACCTACGAGCAGTACTTC. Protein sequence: CASISGPGTYEQYF.

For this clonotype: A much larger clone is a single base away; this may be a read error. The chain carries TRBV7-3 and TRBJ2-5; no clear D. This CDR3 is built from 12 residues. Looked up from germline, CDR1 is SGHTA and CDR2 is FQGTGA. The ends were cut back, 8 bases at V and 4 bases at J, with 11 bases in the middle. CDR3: CASGDIVETQYF. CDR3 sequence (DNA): TGTGCCAGCGGGGATATCGTAGAGACCCAGTACTTC.

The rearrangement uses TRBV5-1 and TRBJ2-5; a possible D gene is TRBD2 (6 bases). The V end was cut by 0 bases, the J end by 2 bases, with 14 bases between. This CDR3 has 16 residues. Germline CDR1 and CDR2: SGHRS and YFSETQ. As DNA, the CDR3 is TGCGCCAGCAGCTTGGCCGGGGACGGAGGGCAAGAGACCCAGTACTTC. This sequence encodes CASSLAGDGGQETQYF.

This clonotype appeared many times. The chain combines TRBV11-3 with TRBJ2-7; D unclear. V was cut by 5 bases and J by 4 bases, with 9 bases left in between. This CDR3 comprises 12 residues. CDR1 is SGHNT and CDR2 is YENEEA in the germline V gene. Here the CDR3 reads CASSPGDYEQYF. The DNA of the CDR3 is TGTGCCAGCAGCCCCGGAGATTACGAGCAGTACTTC. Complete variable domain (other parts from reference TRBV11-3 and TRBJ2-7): EAGVVQSPRYKIIEKKQPVAFWCNPISGHNTLYWYLQNLGQGPELLIRYENEEAVDDSQLPKDRFSAERLKGVDSTLKIQPAELGDSAVYLCASSPGDYEQYFGPGTRLTVT.

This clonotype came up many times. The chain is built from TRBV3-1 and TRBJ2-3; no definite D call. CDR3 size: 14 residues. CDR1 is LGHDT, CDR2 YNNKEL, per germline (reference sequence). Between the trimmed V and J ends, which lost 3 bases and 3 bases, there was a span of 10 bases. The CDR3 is CASSQKANTDTQYF. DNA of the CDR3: TGTGCCAGCAGCCAGAAGGCTAATACAGATACGCAGTATTTT.

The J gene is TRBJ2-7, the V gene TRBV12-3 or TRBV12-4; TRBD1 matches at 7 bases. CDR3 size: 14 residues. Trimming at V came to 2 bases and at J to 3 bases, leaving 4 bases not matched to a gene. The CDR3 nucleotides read TGTGCCAGCAGTTTATCAGGGGGTCACTACGAGCAGTACTTC. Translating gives CASSLSGGHYEQYF.

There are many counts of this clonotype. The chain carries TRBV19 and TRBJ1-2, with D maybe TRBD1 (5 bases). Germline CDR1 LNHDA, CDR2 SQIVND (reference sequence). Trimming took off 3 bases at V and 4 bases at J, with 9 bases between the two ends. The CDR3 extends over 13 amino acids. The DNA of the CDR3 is TGTGCCAGTAGTATGGGGCCCAGCTATGGCTACACCTTC. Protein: CASSMGPSYGYTF.

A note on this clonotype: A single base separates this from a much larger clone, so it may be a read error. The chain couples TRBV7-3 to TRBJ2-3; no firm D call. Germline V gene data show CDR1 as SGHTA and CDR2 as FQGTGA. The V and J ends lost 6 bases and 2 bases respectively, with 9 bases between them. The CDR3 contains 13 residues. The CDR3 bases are TGTGCCAGCAGGGTGGTAGACACAGATACGCAGTATTTT. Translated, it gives CASRVVDTDTQYF.

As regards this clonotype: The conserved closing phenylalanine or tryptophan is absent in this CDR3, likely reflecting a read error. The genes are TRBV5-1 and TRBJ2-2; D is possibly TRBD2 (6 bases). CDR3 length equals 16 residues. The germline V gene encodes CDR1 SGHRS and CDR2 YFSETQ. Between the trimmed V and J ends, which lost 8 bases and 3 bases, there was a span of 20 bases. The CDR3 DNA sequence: TGCGCCAGTAGCCCGCCTGTACTAGCCGACACCGGGGAGCTGTTTTCT. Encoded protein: CASSPPVLADTGELFS.

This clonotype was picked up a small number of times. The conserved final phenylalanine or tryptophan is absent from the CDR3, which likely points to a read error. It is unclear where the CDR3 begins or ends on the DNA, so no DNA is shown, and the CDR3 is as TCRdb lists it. CDR3 sequence reads: CASSLDPGISSVVDGI. The chain uses TRBV5-4 and TRBJ2-7; the table's D call, TRBD1, was not checked against the DNA. Per germline, CDR1 SGHNT and CDR2 YYREEE (reference sequence). The CDR3 extends over 16 residues, inclusive of both ends.

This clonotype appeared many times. The CDR3: CASQRGGLWRETQYF. For the CDR3, the DNA is TGTGCCAGCCAACGGGGGGGGTTATGGAGGGAGACCCAGTACTTC. This chain joins TRBV11-2 and TRBJ2-5; 8 nucleotides agree with TRBD2. V lost 8 bases and J lost 5; bases outside the gene matches: 13. The CDR3 extends over 15 amino acids. Germline CDR1 SGHAT, CDR2 FQNNGV.

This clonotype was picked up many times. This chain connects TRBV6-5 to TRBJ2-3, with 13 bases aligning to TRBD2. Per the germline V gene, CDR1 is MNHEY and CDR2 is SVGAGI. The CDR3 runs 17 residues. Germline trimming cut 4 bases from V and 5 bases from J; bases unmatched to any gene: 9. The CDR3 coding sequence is TGTGCCAGCAGTTCGCGGACTAGCGGGAGTGTCCGAGATACGCAGTATTTT. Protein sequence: CASSSRTSGSVRDTQYF.

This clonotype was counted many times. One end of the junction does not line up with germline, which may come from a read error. CDR3 coding DNA: TGTGCCAGCAGATTAGGACTAGCGGGAACCGGGGAGCTGTTTTTT. Amino acids: CASRLGLAGTGELFF. V is TRBV7-2 and J is TRBJ2-2, with 12 bases lining up with TRBD2. This CDR3 is 15 amino acids long. CDR1 SGHTA and CDR2 FQGNSA come from the germline V gene.

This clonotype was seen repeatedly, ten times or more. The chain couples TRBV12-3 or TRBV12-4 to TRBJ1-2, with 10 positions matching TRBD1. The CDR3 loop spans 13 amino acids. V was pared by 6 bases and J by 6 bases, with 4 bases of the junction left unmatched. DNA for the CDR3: TGTGCCAGCAGAAGGACAGGGGGTAATGGCTACACCTTC. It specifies CASRRTGGNGYTF.

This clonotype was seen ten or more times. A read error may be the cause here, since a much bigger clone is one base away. CDR3 residues: CASIQDGGFGETQYF. CDR3 in DNA: TGTGCCAGCATCCAAGACGGGGGATTCGGAGAGACCCAGTACTTC. V gene TRBV3-1 combines with J gene TRBJ2-5, with D perhaps matching TRBD2 (6 bases). The CDR3 is 15 residues long. Germline V gene lookup returns CDR1 LGHDT and CDR2 YNNKEL (reference sequence).

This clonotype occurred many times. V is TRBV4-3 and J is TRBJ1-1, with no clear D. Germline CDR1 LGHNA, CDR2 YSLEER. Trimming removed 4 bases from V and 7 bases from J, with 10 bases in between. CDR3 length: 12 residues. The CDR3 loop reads CASSRDRFEAFF. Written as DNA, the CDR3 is TGCGCCAGCAGCCGAGACCGTTTTGAAGCTTTCTTT.

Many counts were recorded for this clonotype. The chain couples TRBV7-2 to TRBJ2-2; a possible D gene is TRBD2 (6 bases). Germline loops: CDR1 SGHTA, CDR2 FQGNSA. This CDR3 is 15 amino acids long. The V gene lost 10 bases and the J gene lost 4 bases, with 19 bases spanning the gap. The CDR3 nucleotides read TGTGCCAACTCGAGGGCCGCGGGGTTCACCGGGGAGCTGTTTTTT. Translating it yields CANSRAAGFTGELFF.

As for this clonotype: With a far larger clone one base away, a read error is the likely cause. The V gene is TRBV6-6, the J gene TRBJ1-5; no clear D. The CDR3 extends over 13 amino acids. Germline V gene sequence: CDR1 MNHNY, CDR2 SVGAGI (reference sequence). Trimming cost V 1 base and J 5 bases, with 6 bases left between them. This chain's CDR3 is CASSYYLDQPQHF. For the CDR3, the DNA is TGTGCCAGCAGTTACTACCTGGATCAGCCCCAGCATTTT.

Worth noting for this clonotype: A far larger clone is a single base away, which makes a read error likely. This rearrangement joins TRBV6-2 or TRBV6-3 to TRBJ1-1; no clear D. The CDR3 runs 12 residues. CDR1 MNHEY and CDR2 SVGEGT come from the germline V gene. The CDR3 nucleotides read TGTGCCAGCAGAAGGGAAGGCACTGAAGATTTCTTT. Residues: CASRREGTEDFF.

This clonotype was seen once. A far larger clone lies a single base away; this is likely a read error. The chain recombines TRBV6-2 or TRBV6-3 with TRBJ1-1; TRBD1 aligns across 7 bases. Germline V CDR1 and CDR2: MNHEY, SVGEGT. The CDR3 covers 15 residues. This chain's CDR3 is CASNPTGRKNTEALF. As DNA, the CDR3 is TGTGCCAGCAACCCGACAGGGCGAAAAAACACTGAAGCTTTATTT.